The 26 T cell receptor beta chains reported below all come from one sample, sequenced in a study of shared clonotypes between healthy human individuals. Naivety among CD8 cells was defined by CD45RO negativity and positive CCR7 selection, thereby excluding terminally differentiated effector memory CD45RA+ cells. The repertoire was sequenced with immunoSEQ multiplex PCR; TCRdb's copy has only in-frame clones and lacks some. The table includes just over 2,000,000 clones, around 96% detected once. Sequenced: naive CD8+ T cells sorted from blood. These receptors came from a man aged 18 to 29 in good health.

This clone was recorded once. This chain uses TRBV4-1 with TRBJ2-1; D gene uncertain. V was cut by 0 bases and J by 4 bases, with 7 bases left in between. The CDR3 length is 14 residues. Looked up from germline, CDR1 is MGHRA and CDR2 is YSYEKL. CDR3 nucleotide sequence: TGCGCCAGCAGCCAAGATTTGTCTTACAATGAGCAGTTCTTC. It codes for CASSQDLSYNEQFF.

As concerns this clone: The same CDR3 also results from other DNA sequences found in this sample. This rearrangement joins TRBV4-3 to TRBJ2-2, with TRBD2 identical over 11 bases. Germline V lookup: CDR1 LGHNA, CDR2 YSLEER. CDR3 length: 17 residues. J gave up 2 bases and V 3 bases, and 5 bases lay outside the gene matches. The CDR3, as DNA: TGCGCCAGCAGCCATCTCCTAGCGGGGGGTAACACCGGGGAGCTGTTTTTT. Translated: CASSHLLAGGNTGELFF.

J is TRBJ1-4 and V is TRBV9; D may be TRBD1 (6 bases). Germline CDR1 SGDLS, CDR2 YYNGEE. V lost 3 bases and J 5 bases, leaving 14 bases between the germline ends. The CDR3 length is 15 residues. The CDR3 spells CASSAQGLENEKLFF. CDR3 bases: TGTGCCAGCAGCGCTCAGGGGTTGGAAAATGAAAAACTGTTTTTT.

To note about this clone: Other DNA sequences within the sample encode an identical CDR3. The V and J genes are TRBV7-8 and TRBJ2-1; D gene uncertain. The CDR3 is 11 residues long. Germline V gives CDR1 SGHVS, CDR2 FQNEAQ. V lost 4 bases, J lost 3 bases, and 1 base lay in between. The CDR3 region has the DNA TGTGCCAGCAGCTACTACAATGAGCAGTTCTTC. It translates to CASSYYNEQFF.

This chain uses TRBV4-1 with TRBJ1-1; 7 bases are shared with TRBD1. This CDR3 spans 13 amino acids. With V trimmed by 3 bases and J by 8 bases, 6 bases remained unmatched. CDR1 and CDR2 from the germline V gene are MGHRA and YSYEKL. This CDR3 is CASSQTGTLEAFF. The CDR3 nucleotides read TGCGCCAGCAGCCAGACAGGGACCCTCGAAGCTTTCTTT.

This rearrangement joins TRBV4-1 to TRBJ1-4, with D unclear. In germline, CDR1 is MGHRA, CDR2 YSYEKL. The V and J ends lost 5 bases and 6 bases respectively, with 10 bases between them. The CDR3 contains 13 residues. The CDR3 region is CASSSRRDEKLFF. CDR3 coding DNA: TGCGCCAGCAGCAGCAGGCGAGATGAAAAACTGTTTTTT.

This chain connects TRBV12-5 to TRBJ1-1; TRBD1 agrees at 7 bases. CDR3 length: 20 amino acids. The V gene end was trimmed by 6 bases and the J gene end by 0 bases; junction bases not matched to a gene: 22. CDR1 and CDR2 from the germline V gene are LGHNT and FRNRAP. The CDR3 protein is CASGLGEKDRAFKMNTEAFF. Written as DNA, the CDR3 is TGTGCTAGTGGATTAGGGGAGAAAGACAGGGCTTTTAAAATGAACACTGAAGCTTTCTTT.

The chain couples TRBV6-1 to TRBJ1-2, with D uncertain. V was clipped by 6 bases and J by 4 bases, with 27 bases between them. Germline-derived CDR1 and CDR2 are MNHNS and SASEGT. The CDR3 sequence is 18 residues long. The CDR3 DNA reads as TGTGCCAGCAGAGAACTTGGGGTTCAACTCGGCCAGGCCTATGGCTACACCTTC. Amino acids: CASRELGVQLGQAYGYTF.

This chain joins TRBV5-6 and TRBJ2-3, with 10 bases lining up with TRBD2. The CDR3 length is 15 residues. The V and J ends lost 0 bases and 6 bases, in that order; junction bases with no gene match: 4. Per germline, CDR1 SGHDT and CDR2 YYEEEE. The CDR3 sequence: CASSLAVLAGDTQYF. Written as DNA, the CDR3 is TGTGCCAGCAGCTTGGCCGTACTAGCGGGGGATACGCAGTATTTT.

The CDR3 loop is CASSRGRANTGELFF. The CDR3 DNA is TGCGCCAGCAGCCGTGGCAGAGCGAACACCGGGGAGCTGTTTTTT. J is TRBJ2-2 and V is TRBV4-3; D unresolved. Germline assignment: CDR1 LGHNA and CDR2 YSLEER. The length of the CDR3 is 15 residues. Deletions cut 4 bases from V and 0 bases from J, with 9 bases between.

This clone was found once. V and J are TRBV28 and TRBJ1-4; a possible D gene is TRBD1 (5 bases). Trimming stripped 3 bases from V and 8 bases from J, with 7 bases between. The CDR3 runs 12 residues. CDR1 and CDR2 from the germline V gene are MDHEN and SYDVKM. In DNA, the CDR3 is TGTGCCAGCAGTTTCTCAGGGGAAAAACTGTTTTTT. Its translation: CASSFSGEKLFF.

J is TRBJ1-3 and V is TRBV4-1; D may be TRBD1 (6 bases). The V gene's germline CDR1 is MGHRA and CDR2 YSYEKL. With 4 bases removed from V and 5 bases from J, the gap between germline ends came to 12 bases. The CDR3 is 14 amino acids. The CDR3 sequence: CASSPLGARNTIYF. Written as DNA, the CDR3 is TGCGCCAGCAGCCCCCTGGGGGCACGAAACACCATATATTTT.

This sequence joins TRBV5-1 and TRBJ2-5; 8 nucleotides line up with TRBD2. Germline assignment: CDR1 SGHRS and CDR2 YFSETQ. The CDR3 has 17 amino acids. V shed 3 bases, J shed 5 bases, and the junction held 15 bases outside the gene matches. The CDR3 DNA reads TGCGCCAGCAGCTCGGGTAAAATAGCGGGGCTTGGGGAGACCCAGTACTTC. Protein product: CASSSGKIAGLGETQYF.

The rearrangement uses TRBV6-5 and TRBJ1-2; D not certain. Germline V CDR1 and CDR2: MNHEY, SVGAGI. CDR3 length: 15 residues. The ends were cut back, 0 bases at V and 6 bases at J, with 14 bases in the middle. The CDR3 loop reads CASSYSKNGNHGYTF. The CDR3 DNA reads as TGTGCCAGCAGTTACTCTAAGAACGGGAACCATGGCTACACCTTC.

V is TRBV7-6 and J is TRBJ2-5; tentatively, D is TRBD1 (5 bases). Germline CDR1 SGHVS, CDR2 FNYEAQ. V dropped 1 base and J dropped 5 bases, with 17 bases sitting between them. This CDR3 has 16 residues. CDR3 residues: CASSLEARVGYETQYF. CDR3 nucleotides: TGTGCCAGCAGCTTAGAGGCCAGGGTAGGGTATGAGACCCAGTACTTC.

The chain couples TRBV4-3 to TRBJ2-1; 12 nucleotides match TRBD2. Per germline, CDR1 LGHNA and CDR2 YSLEER. The CDR3 contains 17 residues. V lost 0 bases to trimming and J lost 6 bases; unmatched junction nucleotides: 6. The CDR3, as DNA: TGCGCCAGCAGCCAAGAACCCCTAGCGGGAGGGCGCAATGAGCAGTTCTTC. This codes for CASSQEPLAGGRNEQFF.

The chain links TRBV28 to TRBJ1-1; 7 positions match TRBD1. Looked up from germline, CDR1 is MDHEN and CDR2 is SYDVKM. CDR3 length: 14 amino acids. J gave up 6 bases and V 6 bases, and 10 bases lay outside the gene matches. The CDR3: CASRNRGGVAEAFF. The CDR3 bases are TGTGCCAGCAGGAACAGGGGTGGGGTCGCTGAAGCTTTCTTT.

The rearrangement joins TRBV5-1 to TRBJ1-1; no clear D gene. The length of the CDR3 is 12 residues. V was trimmed by 6 bases and J by 4 bases, leaving 10 bases between them. Germline CDR1 is SGHRS and CDR2 is YFSETQ. CDR3 region: CASKEASTEAFF. The CDR3 DNA reads as TGCGCCAGCAAGGAGGCGAGCACTGAAGCTTTCTTT.

As to this clone: The sample holds other DNA sequences that translate to the same CDR3. The chain is built from TRBV7-6 and TRBJ2-7; possible D gene TRBD1, 5 bases. V was shortened by 1 base and J by 3 bases, with 7 bases between the two germline ends. This CDR3 has 13 amino acids. CDR1 and CDR2 (germline): SGHVS, FNYEAQ. The CDR3 region is CASSLGQFYEQYF. Here the CDR3 DNA reads TGTGCCAGCAGCTTAGGACAGTTCTACGAGCAGTACTTC.

This chain links TRBV5-4 with TRBJ2-2; 9 positions agree with TRBD2. This CDR3 comprises 14 residues. V shed 2 bases, J shed 7 bases, and the junction held 3 bases outside the gene matches. The germline V gene has CDR1 SGHNT and CDR2 YYREEE (reference sequence). The CDR3 DNA sequence: TGTGCCAGCAGCTTTTTTAGCGGGGGCGGGGAGCTGTTTTTT. Its protein product is CASSFFSGGGELFF.

This sequence joins TRBV5-4 and TRBJ1-1; D is possibly TRBD1 (5 bases). The germline gives CDR1 SGHNT, CDR2 YYREEE (reference sequence). V shed 4 bases and J shed 6 bases, with 13 bases lying between them. CDR3 length equals 13 residues. The CDR3 here is CASSAGGGAEAFF. The CDR3 nucleotides are TGTGCCAGCAGCGCCGGCGGGGGAGCTGAAGCTTTCTTT.

This rearrangement joins TRBV9 to TRBJ1-1; tentative D call: TRBD1 (5 bases). The V gene lost 4 bases and the J gene lost 0 bases, with 16 bases spanning the gap. Per germline, CDR1 SGDLS and CDR2 YYNGEE. The CDR3 totals 16 residues. The CDR3 protein is CASSPFGASMNTEAFF. Written as DNA, the CDR3 is TGTGCCAGCAGCCCATTTGGGGCGTCGATGAACACTGAAGCTTTCTTT.

The genes are TRBV30 and TRBJ1-2, with 12 bases aligning to TRBD1. The CDR3 contains 14 residues. CDR1 GTSNPN and CDR2 SVGIG come from the germline V gene (reference sequence). With V trimmed by 1 base and J by 8 bases, 5 bases remained unmatched. The CDR3 DNA reads TGTGCCTGGAGTGCGGGGACAGGGGGCTGGGGCTACACCTTC. It specifies CAWSAGTGGWGYTF.

The V call is TRBV10-2, the J call TRBJ2-1, with TRBD2 as a possible D gene (7 bases). Germline V CDR1 and CDR2: WSHSY, SAAADI. This CDR3 comprises 16 residues. V was shortened by 7 bases and J by 1 base, with 17 bases between the two germline ends. CDR3 DNA sequence: TGCGCCAGCAACCTGGGGGGCGGGAGATCCTACAATGAGCAGTTCTTC. Protein: CASNLGGGRSYNEQFF.

The chain has TRBV6-5 and TRBJ2-3, with 9 bases aligning to TRBD2. CDR1 and CDR2 (germline): MNHEY, SVGAGI. This CDR3 comprises 14 residues. V gave up 3 bases and J gave up 6 bases; unmatched junction bases: 4. The CDR3 coding sequence is TGTGCCAGCAGTTATCTGAGCGGGAGGGATACGCAGTATTTT. Translation gives CASSYLSGRDTQYF.

Note on this clone: The same CDR3 can be traced to other DNA sequences in this sample. This CDR3 reads CASSGGPDTQYF. For the CDR3, the DNA is TGTGCCAGCAGTGGGGGCCCCGATACGCAGTATTTT. The chain links TRBV9 to TRBJ2-3; weak D call: TRBD1 (6 bases). V lost 5 bases and J 6 bases, leaving 10 bases between the germline ends. The CDR3 sequence is 12 residues long. Per the germline V gene, CDR1 is SGDLS and CDR2 is YYNGEE.